This entry lists 24 T cell receptor beta chains sequenced from one sample in a study of T cells in Graves' hyperthyroidism and ophthalmopathy. It was RNA transcripts that yielded the amplified TCR beta CDR3 regions. TCR CDR3 regions were first amplified by RT-PCR with HTBI primers. TCRdb analysed the multiplex PCR reads with MiXCR anew, one entry per CDR3 protein. The data hold a few hundred thousand distinct CDR3 sequences, with around 14% observed a single time. The sequencing sample was made of blood. These receptors all stem from a woman aged 18 to 35 with Graves' hyperthyroidism.

This clonotype was counted many times. The CDR3 spells CASSLATGQTYEQYF. The CDR3 nucleotides are TGTGCCAGCAGCTTAGCCACGGGACAGACCTACGAGCAGTACTTC. The chain employs TRBV11-1 and TRBJ2-7; TRBD1 matches 7 bases. The CDR3 runs 15 residues. Germline values: CDR1 SGHAT, CDR2 FQDESV (reference sequence). V was pared by 0 bases and J by 2 bases, with 4 bases of the junction left unmatched.

Many counts were recorded for this clonotype. The chain links TRBV18 to TRBJ1-1; maybe TRBD1 (5 bases). From germline, CDR1 is KGHSH and CDR2 LQKENI. Trimming shortened V by 6 bases and J by 0 bases, and 14 bases separated the two germline ends. The CDR3 loop spans 15 amino acids. The CDR3 sequence is CASSLDGHMNTEAFF. CDR3 sequence (DNA): TGTGCCAGCTCGCTGGACGGACACATGAACACTGAAGCTTTCTTT.

The V and J genes are TRBV5-1 and TRBJ2-3, with 9 bases lining up with TRBD2. V dropped 2 bases and J dropped 6; count of bases not matched to a gene: 4. CDR3 length: 14 amino acids. Germline CDR1 is SGHRS and CDR2 is YFSETQ. The CDR3 here is CASSLASGRDTQYF. The CDR3 DNA follows: TGCGCCAGCAGCTTAGCCAGCGGGAGGGATACGCAGTATTTT.

V gene TRBV5-6 combines with J gene TRBJ2-1, with D maybe TRBD2 (6 bases). The CDR3 is 15 residues long. Per the germline V gene, CDR1 is SGHDT and CDR2 is YYEEEE. V gave up 0 bases and J gave up 8 bases, with 15 bases separating them. CDR3 nucleotides: TGTGCCAGCAGCTTGGTGCGACTAGTCACGGATGAGCAGTTCTTC. Its protein product is CASSLVRLVTDEQFF.

This clonotype has ten or more counts. An end of the junction differs from the germline gene, which may be a read error. The chain recombines TRBV5-1 with TRBJ2-3, with 7 bases identical to TRBD1. This CDR3 contains 15 residues. Germline values: CDR1 SGHRS, CDR2 YFSETQ. The CDR3 DNA reads as TGCGCCAGCAGTTTGGGACAGATCCACACAGATACGCAGTATTTT. It translates to CASSLGQIHTDTQYF.

The chain joins TRBV4-1 to TRBJ2-5, with 9 bases identical to TRBD2. Trimming took 4 bases from V and 0 from J; bases not matched to a gene: 6. Germline lookup yields CDR1 MGHRA and CDR2 YSYEKL. CDR3 length: 16 residues. CDR3 loop: CASSRPTSGYQETQYF. For the CDR3, the DNA is TGCGCCAGCAGCCGCCCGACTAGCGGTTACCAAGAGACCCAGTACTTC.

The chain has TRBV27 and TRBJ2-3; 7 bases match TRBD2. The CDR3 contains 18 residues. The V and J ends lost 0 bases and 2 bases, in that order; junction bases with no gene match: 11. In germline, CDR1 is MNHEY, CDR2 SMNVEV (reference sequence). For the CDR3, the DNA is TGTGCCAGCAGTTTATCGAGTAGGGTCCTAGCGGTCACAGATACGCAGTATTTT. The encoded protein is CASSLSSRVLAVTDTQYF.

This clonotype turned up a few times. The chain links TRBV12-3 or TRBV12-4 to TRBJ1-2; D call uncertain. Between the trimmed V and J ends, which lost 1 base and 6 bases, there was a span of 15 bases. The CDR3 runs to 15 residues. The CDR3 sequence is CASSLGPNVRDGYTF. The CDR3 DNA follows: TGTGCCAGCAGTTTAGGTCCAAATGTCCGCGATGGCTACACCTTC.

Ten or more counts support this clonotype. The CDR3 nucleotides read TGTGCCAGCAGCCAGGGACTAGCGGGAGTCCCCGGGGAGCTGTTTTTT. Residues: CASSQGLAGVPGELFF. J is TRBJ2-2 and V is TRBV27; 14 positions agree with TRBD2. The CDR3 has 16 amino acids. The trim removed 6 bases at V and 6 bases at J, leaving 6 bases unmatched. Germline-derived CDR1 and CDR2 are MNHEY and SMNVEV (reference sequence).

This clonotype was seen many times. The chain combines TRBV12-3 or TRBV12-4 with TRBJ1-1, with D possibly matching TRBD1 (6 bases). The CDR3 loop spans 15 amino acids. V was pared by 6 bases and J by 4 bases, with 18 bases between. The CDR3 DNA reads TGTGCCAGCAGACGCAAGGGGGGGCGGACCACTGAAGCTTTCTTT. Translation: CASRRKGGRTTEAFF.

This clonotype was counted only a few times. The rearrangement links TRBV20-1 to TRBJ1-1; maybe TRBD1 (5 bases). The V and J ends lost 3 bases and 2 bases respectively, with 13 bases between them. CDR3 length: 14 residues. Germline lookup yields CDR1 DFQATT and CDR2 SNEGSKA (reference sequence). CDR3 loop: CSASSRGFNTEAFF. DNA of the CDR3: TGCAGTGCTAGTTCTAGGGGTTTTAACACTGAAGCTTTCTTT.

This clonotype appeared a few times. The chain couples TRBV4-1 to TRBJ1-4; D gene uncertain. Germline V gene sequence: CDR1 MGHRA, CDR2 YSYEKL. The CDR3 extends over 14 amino acids. Between the trimmed V and J ends, which lost 0 bases and 8 bases, there was a span of 10 bases. The DNA of the CDR3 is TGCGCCAGCAGCCAAGACCCCACATTCGAAAAACTGTTTTTT. Translating gives CASSQDPTFEKLFF.

Comment on this clonotype: A much larger clone differs by one base, so this may be a read error. V and J are TRBV7-3 and TRBJ2-3; 8 nucleotides align to TRBD2. Germline CDR1 and CDR2: SGHTA and FQGTGA. With 5 bases clipped from V and 3 bases from J, the junction kept 13 bases outside the gene matches. The CDR3 has 17 amino acids. The CDR3 region is CASSNSGGGAVTDTQYF. CDR3 nucleotides: TGTGCCAGCAGCAATTCCGGGGGGGGGGCCGTTACAGATACGCAGTATTTT. Complete variable domain (other parts from reference TRBV7-3 and TRBJ2-3): GAGVSQTPSNKVTEKGKYVELRCDPISGHTALYWYRQSLGQGPEFLIYFQGTGAADDSGLPNDRFFAVRPEGSVSTLKIQRTERGDSAVYLCASSNSGGGAVTDTQYFGPGTRLTVL.

This clonotype has at least ten counts. The gene calls are TRBV10-3 and TRBJ1-2; a weak D match, TRBD1 (6 bases). V was shortened by 6 bases and J by 4 bases, with 15 bases between the two germline ends. Germline V gene sequence: CDR1 ENHRY, CDR2 SYGVKD. This CDR3 has 14 residues. The CDR3 coding sequence is TGTGCCATCAGGAGGGACACGGATGTCTATGGCTACACCTTC. It encodes CAIRRDTDVYGYTF.

This clonotype came up many times. This chain connects TRBV18 to TRBJ2-7; D is perhaps TRBD1 (5 bases). Germline values: CDR1 KGHSH, CDR2 LQKENI. V lost 0 bases and J 3 bases, leaving 6 bases between the germline ends. The CDR3 extends over 13 amino acids. The CDR3 sequence is CASSPPQGYEQYF. The CDR3 bases are TGTGCCAGCTCACCACCCCAGGGCTACGAGCAGTACTTC.

This clonotype was seen many times. This chain joins TRBV19 and TRBJ2-6, with a possible D match to TRBD2 (5 bases). The germline gives CDR1 LNHDA, CDR2 SQIVND (reference sequence). V was cut by 3 bases and J by 3 bases, with 6 bases left in between. The CDR3 extends over 14 amino acids. Written as DNA, the CDR3 is TGTGCCAGTAGTATCCGGGGTGGGGCCAACGTCCTGACTTTC. As protein: CASSIRGGANVLTF.

This clonotype has only a few counts. J is TRBJ2-1 and V is TRBV7-9; D unresolved. V lost 8 bases and J 8 bases, leaving 19 bases between the germline ends. Germline V gives CDR1 SEHNR, CDR2 FQNEAQ (reference sequence). This CDR3 region has 14 residues. In DNA, the CDR3 is TGTGCCAGCGCATATATTTCCCAAGGGCATGAGCAGTTCTTC. This translates into CASAYISQGHEQFF.

This clonotype was counted between two and nine times. The rearrangement uses TRBV4-1 and TRBJ2-1; TRBD2 matches at 8 bases. The CDR3 is 16 residues long. Per the germline V gene, CDR1 is MGHRA and CDR2 is YSYEKL. J gave up 6 bases and V 0 bases, and 7 bases lay outside the gene matches. The CDR3 DNA is TGCGCCAGCAGCCAAGAAGGAGCGGGAGCCTCCAATGAGCAGTTCTTC. Translating gives CASSQEGAGASNEQFF.

This clonotype was recorded many times. The chain carries TRBV12-3 or TRBV12-4 and TRBJ2-1; TRBD2 matches 14 bases. V shed 5 bases, J shed 9 bases, and the junction held 6 bases outside the gene matches. The CDR3 has 15 amino acids. The CDR3 loop is CASSVGLAGVSEQFF. CDR3 in DNA: TGTGCCAGCAGTGTGGGACTAGCGGGAGTTAGTGAGCAGTTCTTC.

CDR3 sequence (DNA): TGTGCCAGCACCCTGGGGTCGGGCGGCTTTAATGAAAAACTGTTTTTT. It encodes CASTLGSGGFNEKLFF. This chain connects TRBV7-9 to TRBJ1-4, with unresolved D. Trimming left V 7 bases short and J 4 bases short, with 19 bases between. Germline CDR1 is SEHNR and CDR2 is FQNEAQ (reference sequence). The CDR3 runs 16 residues. Filled out from reference TRBV7-9 and TRBJ1-4, the complete variable domain reads DTGVSQNPRHKITKRGQNVTFRCDPISEHNRLYWYRQTLGQGPEFLTYFQNEAQLEKSRLLSDRFSAERPKGSFSTLEIQRTEQGDSAMYLCASTLGSGGFNEKLFFGSGTQLSVL.

CDR3 residues: CASSLRVLSTDTQYF. The CDR3 nucleotides read TGTGCCAGCAGTTTAAGAGTCCTTAGCACAGATACGCAGTATTTT. This chain joins TRBV12-3 or TRBV12-4 and TRBJ2-3; D is ambiguous. The germline V and J ends were trimmed by 2 bases and 0 bases, with 9 bases remaining between them. This CDR3 is 15 amino acids long.

A single count supports this clonotype. The chain is built from TRBV30 and TRBJ2-7, with 8 bases that match TRBD1. The V segment lost 1 base and the J segment 4 bases; nucleotides outside the gene matches: 9. Germline values: CDR1 GTSNPN, CDR2 SVGIG (reference sequence). CDR3 length: 15 amino acids. The CDR3 reads CAWSAGGAWGYEQYF. The DNA of the CDR3 is TGTGCCTGGAGTGCAGGGGGCGCTTGGGGGTACGAGCAGTACTTC. The whole variable domain, remainder taken from reference TRBV30 and TRBJ2-7, is SQTIHQWPATLVQPVGSPLSLECTVEGTSNPNLYWYRQAAGRGLQLLFYSVGIGQISSEVPQNLSASRPQDRQFILSSKKLLLSDSGFYLCAWSAGGAWGYEQYFGPGTRLTVT.

This clonotype has at least ten counts. This chain uses TRBV19 with TRBJ1-5, with a weak D call TRBD1 (5 bases). V lost 6 bases and J lost 2, with 17 bases in between. The CDR3 loop spans 16 amino acids. Germline V gene data show CDR1 as LNHDA and CDR2 as SQIVND (reference sequence). CDR3 residues: CASRSGEAGGNQPQHF. The CDR3 DNA sequence: TGTGCCAGTAGATCGGGGGAAGCGGGAGGCAATCAGCCCCAGCATTTT.

This clonotype was recorded once. With a much larger clone just one base away, this may be a read error. The chain employs TRBV11-2 and TRBJ2-5; D is unclear. The V end was cut by 3 bases, the J end by 4 bases, with 6 bases between. The CDR3 covers 12 residues. Germline V lookup: CDR1 SGHAT, CDR2 FQNNGV. The CDR3 region is CASSFSGETQYF. CDR3 nucleotide sequence: TGTGCCAGCAGCTTTTCTGGAGAGACCCAGTACTTC.